The rows below give T cell receptor beta chains drawn from one sample of a study of cytomegalovirus exposure and HLA in healthy donors. Clones were read by immunoSEQ multiplex PCR, and TCRdb kept only the in-frame ones, dropping some. The sample has about 150,000 clones; 73% are singletons. The sample was PBMCs. These receptors all stem from a woman aged 18-29 years in good health and CMV-seropositive. Each CDR3 is given with its conserved first and last residue. The order of the fields is J gene, CDR3 length, clone size, V gene, CDR3 protein. Only part of the rows carry a size: once, few, many, or a class if the clone is expanded.

j_call: TRBJ2-7; cdr3_length: 14; clone_size: .; v_call: TRBV2; cdr3_aa: CASSGRRLGYEQYF
j_call: TRBJ1-3; cdr3_length: 16; clone_size: .; v_call: TRBV28; cdr3_aa: CASSSRRLGSGNTIYF
j_call: TRBJ2-3; cdr3_length: 16; clone_size: .; v_call: TRBV6-4; cdr3_aa: CASSDGASSDTDTQYF
j_call: TRBJ1-2; cdr3_length: 16; clone_size: .; v_call: TRBV12-5; cdr3_aa: CASGLDIGQEIYGYTF
j_call: TRBJ2-7; cdr3_length: 15; clone_size: .; v_call: TRBV27; cdr3_aa: CASSLSFRTGEAQYF
j_call: TRBJ1-5; cdr3_length: 12; clone_size: few; v_call: TRBV5-1; cdr3_aa: CASSLIGQPQHF
j_call: TRBJ1-6; cdr3_length: 15; clone_size: .; v_call: TRBV7-3; cdr3_aa: CASSLTGTGGSPLHF
j_call: TRBJ2-1; cdr3_length: 14; clone_size: .; v_call: TRBV5-1; cdr3_aa: CASSWGGTDPEQFF
j_call: TRBJ1-2; cdr3_length: 12; clone_size: .; v_call: TRBV2; cdr3_aa: CASKGQGSGYTF
j_call: .; cdr3_length: 12; clone_size: .; v_call: TRBV2; cdr3_aa: CATGTGGYEQYF
j_call: TRBJ2-7; cdr3_length: 13; clone_size: .; v_call: TRBV6-5; cdr3_aa: CASSYWSGGEQYF
j_call: TRBJ2-7; cdr3_length: 12; clone_size: .; v_call: TRBV7-9; cdr3_aa: CASTHTPYEQYF
j_call: TRBJ1-6; cdr3_length: 17; clone_size: .; v_call: TRBV7-9; cdr3_aa: CASSLDVSGSYNSPLHF
j_call: TRBJ2-1; cdr3_length: 15; clone_size: .; v_call: TRBV4-1; cdr3_aa: CASSQDRGLAGEQFF
j_call: TRBJ1-5; cdr3_length: 13; clone_size: .; v_call: TRBV7-7; cdr3_aa: CASSLGEGQPQHF
j_call: TRBJ1-6; cdr3_length: 16; clone_size: .; v_call: TRBV5-6; cdr3_aa: CASSLEAGVYNSPLHF
j_call: TRBJ2-2; cdr3_length: 16; clone_size: .; v_call: TRBV2; cdr3_aa: CASSVGREANTGELFF
j_call: TRBJ1-2; cdr3_length: 14; clone_size: few; v_call: TRBV5-4; cdr3_aa: CASSLAVVGYGYTF
j_call: TRBJ2-5; cdr3_length: 15; clone_size: .; v_call: TRBV7-2; cdr3_aa: CASSRRLAEWETQYF
j_call: TRBJ1-2; cdr3_length: 12; clone_size: few; v_call: TRBV30; cdr3_aa: CAWKDSPNGYTF
j_call: TRBJ2-2; cdr3_length: 15; clone_size: .; v_call: TRBV28; cdr3_aa: CASREGETNTGELFF
j_call: TRBJ1-2; cdr3_length: 15; clone_size: .; v_call: TRBV6-6; cdr3_aa: CASSYPRGYVSGYTF
j_call: TRBJ2-1; cdr3_length: 14; clone_size: .; v_call: TRBV7-3; cdr3_aa: CASSREGGHNEQFF
j_call: TRBJ2-1; cdr3_length: 16; clone_size: .; v_call: TRBV7-3; cdr3_aa: CASSLVNNAGYNEQFF
j_call: TRBJ1-1; cdr3_length: 14; clone_size: few; v_call: TRBV2; cdr3_aa: CASSGQGAGTEAFF
j_call: TRBJ1-5; cdr3_length: 14; clone_size: .; v_call: TRBV11-2; cdr3_aa: CASSLTGGHQPQHF
j_call: TRBJ2-1; cdr3_length: 14; clone_size: .; v_call: TRBV5-1; cdr3_aa: CASSSSHPLNEQFF
j_call: TRBJ1-2; cdr3_length: 14; clone_size: few; v_call: TRBV19; cdr3_aa: CASNPRQAAYGYTF